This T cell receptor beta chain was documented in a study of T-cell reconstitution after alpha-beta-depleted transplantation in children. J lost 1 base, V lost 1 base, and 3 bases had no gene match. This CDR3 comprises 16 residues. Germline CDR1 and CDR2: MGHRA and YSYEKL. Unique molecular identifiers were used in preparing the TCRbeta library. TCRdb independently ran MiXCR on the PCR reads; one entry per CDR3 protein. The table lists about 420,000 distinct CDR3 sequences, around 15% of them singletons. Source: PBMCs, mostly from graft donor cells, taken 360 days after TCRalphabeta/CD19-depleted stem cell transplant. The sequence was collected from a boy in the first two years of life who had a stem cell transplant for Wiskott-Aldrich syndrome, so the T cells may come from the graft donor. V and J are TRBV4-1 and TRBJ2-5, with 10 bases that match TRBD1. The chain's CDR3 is CASSQGQGATQETQYF. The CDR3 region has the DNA TGCGCCAGCAGCCAAGGACAGGGGGCGACCCAAGAGACCCAGTACTTC.